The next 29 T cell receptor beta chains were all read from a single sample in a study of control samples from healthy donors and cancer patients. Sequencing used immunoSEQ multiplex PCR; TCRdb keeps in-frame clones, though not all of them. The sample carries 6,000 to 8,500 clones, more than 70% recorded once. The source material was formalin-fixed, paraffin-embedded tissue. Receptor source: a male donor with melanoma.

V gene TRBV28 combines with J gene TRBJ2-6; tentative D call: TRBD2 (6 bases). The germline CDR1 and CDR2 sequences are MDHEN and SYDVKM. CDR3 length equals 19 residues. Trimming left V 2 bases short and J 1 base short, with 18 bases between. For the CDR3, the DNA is TGTGCCAGCAGTTTAAATTTTGGGGGGATCGCGTCTGGGGCCAACGTCCTGACTTTC. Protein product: CASSLNFGGIASGANVLTF.

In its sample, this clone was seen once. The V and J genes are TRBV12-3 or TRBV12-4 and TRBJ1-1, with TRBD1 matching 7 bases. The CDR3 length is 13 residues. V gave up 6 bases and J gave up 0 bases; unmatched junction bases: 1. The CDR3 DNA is TGTGCCAGCAGGGGACAGATGAACACTGAAGCTTTCTTT. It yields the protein CASRGQMNTEAFF.

The chain's CDR3 is CASSQVARENEKLFF. The CDR3 DNA sequence: TGCGCCAGCAGCCAAGTCGCCAGGGAAAATGAAAAACTGTTTTTT. This chain connects TRBV4-1 to TRBJ1-4; possible D gene TRBD1, 5 bases. This CDR3 has 15 amino acids. The germline gives CDR1 MGHRA, CDR2 YSYEKL. Trimming cost V 1 base and J 5 bases, with 11 bases left between them.

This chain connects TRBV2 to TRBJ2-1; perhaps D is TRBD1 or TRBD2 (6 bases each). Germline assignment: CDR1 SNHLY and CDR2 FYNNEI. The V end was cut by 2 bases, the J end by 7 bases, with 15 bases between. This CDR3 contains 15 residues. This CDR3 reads CASSESGGAGNEQFF. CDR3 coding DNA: TGTGCCAGCAGTGAATCCGGGGGCGCCGGAAATGAGCAGTTCTTC.

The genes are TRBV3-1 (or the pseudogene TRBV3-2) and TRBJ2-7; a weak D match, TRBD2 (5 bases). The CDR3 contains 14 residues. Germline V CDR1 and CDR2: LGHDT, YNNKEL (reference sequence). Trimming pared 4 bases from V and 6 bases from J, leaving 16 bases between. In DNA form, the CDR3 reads TGTGCCAGCAGCCCCGGACCAGTGAGGGCCGAGCAGTACTTC. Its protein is CASSPGPVRAEQYF.

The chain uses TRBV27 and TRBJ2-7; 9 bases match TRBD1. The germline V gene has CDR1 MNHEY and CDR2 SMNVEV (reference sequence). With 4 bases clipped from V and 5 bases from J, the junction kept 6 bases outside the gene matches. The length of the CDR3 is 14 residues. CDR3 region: CASSSGTGHNEQYV. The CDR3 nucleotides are TGTGCCAGCAGTTCCGGGACAGGGCACAACGAGCAGTACGTC.

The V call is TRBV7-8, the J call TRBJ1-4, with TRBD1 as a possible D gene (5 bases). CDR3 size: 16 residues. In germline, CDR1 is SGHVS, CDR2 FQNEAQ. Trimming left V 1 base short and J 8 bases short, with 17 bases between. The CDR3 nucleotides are TGTGCCAGCAGCTTAGGATCCGGGACCTCGGGAGAAAAACTGTTTTTT. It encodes CASSLGSGTSGEKLFF. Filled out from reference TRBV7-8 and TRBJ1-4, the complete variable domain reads GAGVSQSPRYKVAKRGQDVALRCDPISGHVSLFWYQQALGQGPEFLTYFQNEAQLDKSGLPSDRFFAERPEGSVSTLKIQRTQQEDSAVYLCASSLGSGTSGEKLFFGSGTQLSVL.

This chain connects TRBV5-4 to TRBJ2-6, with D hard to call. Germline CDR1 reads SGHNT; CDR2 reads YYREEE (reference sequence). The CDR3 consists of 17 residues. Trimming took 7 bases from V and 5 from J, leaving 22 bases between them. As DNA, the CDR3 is TGTGCCAGCGCTACCGCGTACCAGACAAGTCGGGCCAACGTCCTGACTTTC. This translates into CASATAYQTSRANVLTF.

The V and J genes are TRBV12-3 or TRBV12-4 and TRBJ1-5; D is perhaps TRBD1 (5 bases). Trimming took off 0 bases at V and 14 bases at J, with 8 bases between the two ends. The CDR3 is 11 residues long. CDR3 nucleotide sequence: TGTGCCAGCAGTTTAGCGACAGTGAAGCATTTT. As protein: CASSLATVKHF.

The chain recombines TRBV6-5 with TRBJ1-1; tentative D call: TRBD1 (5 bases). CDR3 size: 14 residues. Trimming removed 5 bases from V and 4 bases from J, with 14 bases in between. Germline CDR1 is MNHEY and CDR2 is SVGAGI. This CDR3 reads CASSRGVVGTEAFF. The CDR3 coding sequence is TGTGCCAGCAGTCGAGGGGTAGTTGGCACTGAAGCTTTCTTT.

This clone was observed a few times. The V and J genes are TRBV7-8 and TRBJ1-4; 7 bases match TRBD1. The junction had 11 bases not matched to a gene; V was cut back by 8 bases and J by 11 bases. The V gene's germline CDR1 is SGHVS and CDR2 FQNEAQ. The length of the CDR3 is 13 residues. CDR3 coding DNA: TGTGCCAGCCGATCCGGGACAGTTGATAAACTGTTTTTT. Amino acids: CASRSGTVDKLFF.

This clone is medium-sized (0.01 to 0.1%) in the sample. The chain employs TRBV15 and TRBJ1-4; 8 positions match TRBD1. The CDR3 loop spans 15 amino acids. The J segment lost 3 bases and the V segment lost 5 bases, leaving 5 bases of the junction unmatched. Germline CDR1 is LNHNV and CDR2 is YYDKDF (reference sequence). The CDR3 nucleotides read TGTGCCACCAGCGGGCAGGGGGCTCCTAATGAAAAACTGTTTTTT. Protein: CATSGQGAPNEKLFF. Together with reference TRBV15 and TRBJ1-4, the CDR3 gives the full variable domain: DAMVIQNPRYQVTQFGKPVTLSCSQTLNHNVMYWYQQKSSQAPKLLFHYYDKDFNNEADTPDNFQSRRPNTSFCFLDIRSPGLGDTAMYLCATSGQGAPNEKLFFGSGTQLSVL.

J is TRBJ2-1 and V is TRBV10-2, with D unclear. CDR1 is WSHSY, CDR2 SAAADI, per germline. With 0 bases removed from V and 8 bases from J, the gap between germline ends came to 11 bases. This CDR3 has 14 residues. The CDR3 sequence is CASSESGKYHEQFF. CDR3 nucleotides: TGCGCCAGCAGTGAGTCAGGGAAGTACCATGAGCAGTTCTTC.

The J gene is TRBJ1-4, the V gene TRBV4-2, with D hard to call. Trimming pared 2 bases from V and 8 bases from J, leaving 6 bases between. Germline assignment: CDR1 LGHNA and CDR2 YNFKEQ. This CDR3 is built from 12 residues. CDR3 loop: CASSQLGEKLFF. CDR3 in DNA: TGTGCCAGCAGCCAACTGGGGGAAAAACTGTTTTTT.

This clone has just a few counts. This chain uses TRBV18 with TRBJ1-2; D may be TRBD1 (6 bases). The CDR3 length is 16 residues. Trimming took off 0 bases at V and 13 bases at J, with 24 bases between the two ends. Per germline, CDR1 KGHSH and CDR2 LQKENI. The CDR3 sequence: CASSPPTDGRGKEFTF. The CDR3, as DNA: TGTGCCAGCTCACCACCCACGGATGGCAGGGGCAAGGAATTCACCTTC.

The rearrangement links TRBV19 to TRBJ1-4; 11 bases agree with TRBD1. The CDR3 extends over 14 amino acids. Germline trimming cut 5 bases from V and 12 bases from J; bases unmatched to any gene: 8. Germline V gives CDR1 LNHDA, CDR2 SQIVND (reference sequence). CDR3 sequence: CASSPGTGGAELFF. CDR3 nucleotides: TGTGCCAGTAGTCCCGGGACAGGGGGAGCAGAACTGTTTTTT.

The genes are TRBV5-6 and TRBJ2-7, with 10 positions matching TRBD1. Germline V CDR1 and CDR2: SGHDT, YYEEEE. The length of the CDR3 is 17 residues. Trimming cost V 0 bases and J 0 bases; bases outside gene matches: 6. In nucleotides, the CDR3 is TGTGCCAGCAGCTTGGGGGGACAGGGGAGCGCCTCCTACGAGCAGTACTTC. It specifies CASSLGGQGSASYEQYF.

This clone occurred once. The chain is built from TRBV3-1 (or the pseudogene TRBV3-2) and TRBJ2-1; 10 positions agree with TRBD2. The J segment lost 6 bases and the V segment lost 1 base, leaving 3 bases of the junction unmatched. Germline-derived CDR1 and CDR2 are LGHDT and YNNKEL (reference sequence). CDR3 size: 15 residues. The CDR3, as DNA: TGTGCCAGCAGCCAAGGAGCGGGGGGGGCCAATGAGCAGTTCTTC. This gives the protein CASSQGAGGANEQFF.

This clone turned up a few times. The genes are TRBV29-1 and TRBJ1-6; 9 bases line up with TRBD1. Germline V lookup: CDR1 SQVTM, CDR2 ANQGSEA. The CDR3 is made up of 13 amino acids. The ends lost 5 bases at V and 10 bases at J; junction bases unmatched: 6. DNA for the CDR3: TGCAGCGTTAGGACAGGGGAAGGATCACCCCTCCACTTT. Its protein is CSVRTGEGSPLHF.

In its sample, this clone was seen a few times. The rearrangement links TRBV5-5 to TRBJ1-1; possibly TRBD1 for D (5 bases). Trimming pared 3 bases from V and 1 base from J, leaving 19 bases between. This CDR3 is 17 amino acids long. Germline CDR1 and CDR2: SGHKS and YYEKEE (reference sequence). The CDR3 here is CASSSFLVGGANTEAFF. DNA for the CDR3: TGTGCCAGCAGCTCATTTCTAGTCGGAGGGGCGAACACTGAAGCTTTCTTT.

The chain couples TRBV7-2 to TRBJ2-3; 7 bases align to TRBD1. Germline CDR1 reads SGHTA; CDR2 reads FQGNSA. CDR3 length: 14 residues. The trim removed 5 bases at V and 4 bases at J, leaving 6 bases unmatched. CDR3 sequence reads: CASSLEGQADTQYF. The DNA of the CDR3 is TGTGCCAGCAGCCTAGAAGGACAGGCAGATACGCAGTATTTT. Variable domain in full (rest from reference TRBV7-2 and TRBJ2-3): GAGVSQSPSNKVTEKGKDVELRCDPISGHTALYWYRQSLGQGLEFLIYFQGNSAPDKSGLPSDRFSAERTGGSVSTLTIQRTQQEDSAVYLCASSLEGQADTQYFGPGTRLTVL.

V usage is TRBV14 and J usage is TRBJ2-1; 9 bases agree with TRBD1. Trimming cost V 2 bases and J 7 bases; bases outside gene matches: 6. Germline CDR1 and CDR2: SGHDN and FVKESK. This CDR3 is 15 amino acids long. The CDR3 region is CASSQTGGGGNEQFF. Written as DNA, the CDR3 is TGTGCCAGCAGCCAAACAGGGGGCGGTGGGAATGAGCAGTTCTTC.

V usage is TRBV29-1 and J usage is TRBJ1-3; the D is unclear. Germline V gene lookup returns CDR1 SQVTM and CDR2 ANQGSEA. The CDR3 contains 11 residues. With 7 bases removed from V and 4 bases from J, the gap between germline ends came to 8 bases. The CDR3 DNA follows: TGCAGCGCTCGGAAGGGAAACACCATATATTTT. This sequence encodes CSARKGNTIYF.

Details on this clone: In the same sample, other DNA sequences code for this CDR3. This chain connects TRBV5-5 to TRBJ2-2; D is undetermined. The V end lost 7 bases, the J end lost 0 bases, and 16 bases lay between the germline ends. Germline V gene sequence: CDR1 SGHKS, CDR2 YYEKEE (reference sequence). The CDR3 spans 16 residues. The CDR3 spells CASQAWTAPNTGELFF. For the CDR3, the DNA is TGTGCCAGCCAAGCCTGGACGGCTCCGAACACCGGGGAGCTGTTTTTT.

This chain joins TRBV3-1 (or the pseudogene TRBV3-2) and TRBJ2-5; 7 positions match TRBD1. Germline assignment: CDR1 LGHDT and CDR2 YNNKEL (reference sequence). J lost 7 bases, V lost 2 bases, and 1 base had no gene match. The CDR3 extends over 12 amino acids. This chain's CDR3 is CASSQKGATQYF. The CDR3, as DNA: TGTGCCAGCAGCCAAAAGGGGGCGACCCAGTACTTC.

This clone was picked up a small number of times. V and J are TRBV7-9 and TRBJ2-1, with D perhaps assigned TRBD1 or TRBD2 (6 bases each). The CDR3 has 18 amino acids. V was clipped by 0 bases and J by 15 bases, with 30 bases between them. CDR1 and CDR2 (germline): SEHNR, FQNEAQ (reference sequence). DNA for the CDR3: TGTGCCAGCAGCTTAGCGGGAGGTATCCAGGGGAGGAGGAATGAAGGGTTCTTC. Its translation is CASSLAGGIQGRRNEGFF.

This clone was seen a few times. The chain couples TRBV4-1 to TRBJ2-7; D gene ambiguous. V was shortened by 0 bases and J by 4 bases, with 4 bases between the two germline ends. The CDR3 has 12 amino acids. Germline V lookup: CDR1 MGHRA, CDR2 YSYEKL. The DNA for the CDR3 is TGCGCCAGCAGCCAAGAAGGGTACGAGCAGTACTTC. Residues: CASSQEGYEQYF.

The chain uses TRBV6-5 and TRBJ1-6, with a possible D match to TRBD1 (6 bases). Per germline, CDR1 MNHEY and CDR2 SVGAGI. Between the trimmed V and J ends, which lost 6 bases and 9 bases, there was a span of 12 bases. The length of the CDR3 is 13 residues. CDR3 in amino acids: CASRPRDTSPLHF. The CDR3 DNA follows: TGTGCCAGCAGGCCCCGGGACACTTCACCCCTCCACTTT.

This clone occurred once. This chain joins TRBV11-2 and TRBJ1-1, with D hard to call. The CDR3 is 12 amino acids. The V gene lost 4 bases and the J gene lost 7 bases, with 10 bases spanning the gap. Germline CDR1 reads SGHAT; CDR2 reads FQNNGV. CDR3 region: CASSSPNNEAFF. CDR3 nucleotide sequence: TGTGCCAGCAGCTCACCGAATAATGAAGCTTTCTTT.